The clone carrying this TCR beta chain was picked up one time. Its antigen is as yet unknown. The method was immunoSEQ multiplex PCR; TCRdb's version includes in-frame clones alone and lacks a portion of them. The sample gives 60,000 to 95,000 clones, roughly 87% of which show up once; about 17% is in the top ten. The data were obtained in a study of T cell responses to AZD1222 COVID-19 vaccine. Findings and limits, study-wide: Just 5 to 7 AZD1222 recipients were seropositive at baseline. Repertoires were collected only later (after the peak T cell response had occurred). Spike-specific TCRs gained breadth and depth after people received two AZD1222 doses. Mapped onto spike, vaccine-associated CD4 TCRs spanned it and were dominant at 160-218 and 743-854.

This CDR3 region has 13 residues. CDR1 and CDR2 from the germline V gene are SNHLY and FYNNEI. V shed 8 bases and J shed 2 bases, with 11 bases lying between them. The chain employs TRBV2 and TRBJ2-3; D is undetermined. Sequenced here: peripheral blood, sampled 28 days after the second AZD1222 dose. The receptor was derived from an adult who received the AZD1222 COVID-19 vaccine. The CDR3 DNA follows: TGTGCCAGCGGATGGGGTCCCACAGATACGCAGTATTTT. Translating gives CASGWGPTDTQYF.